This TCR beta chain emerged from a study of shared clonotypes between healthy human individuals. Across the study: Each donor had three CD4 naive, three CD4 memory, two CD8 naive and one CD8 memory plate.

The assay was immunoSEQ multiplex PCR, and TCRdb's table has in-frame clones only and misses some. Among 700,000 to 950,000 clones listed, about 96% were seen once. CDR1 and CDR2 from the germline V gene are MNHNS and SASEGT. The CDR3 runs 13 residues. The V and J ends lost 2 bases and 5 bases respectively, with 7 bases between them. CD8 cells classed as naive were CD45RO-negative and positively selected for CCR7, excluding terminally differentiated effector memory CD45RA+ cells. The sequenced material came from naive CD8+ T cells sorted from blood. The clonotype originates from a man aged 30 to 45 in good health. The chain uses TRBV6-1 and TRBJ1-5; D might be TRBD1 (6 bases). The CDR3 nucleotides are TGTGCCAGCAGTGAACACAGGGATCAGCCCCAGCATTTT. Protein product: CASSEHRDQPQHF.